A selection of T cell receptor beta chains follows, all from one sample in a study of blood T cells in healthy people across ages. TCRdb processed the 5' RACE reads anew with MiXCR; each CDR3 protein has one entry. The sample carries some 1.5 million distinct CDR3 sequences, approximately 43% recorded once. Sequenced material: blood. The receptors come from a young woman in good health. The CDR3 runs from the conserved cysteine through the conserved F or W. D genes are given only for firm matches. The size of a clone is reported for some rows only, either as once, few or many, or as a class for expanded clones.

CDR3aa | CDR3nt | j_gene | abundance | d_gene | v_gene
CASTLLPAGRGNTEAFF | TGTGCCAGCACCCTACTTCCCGCAGGGAGGGGGAACACTGAAGCTTTCTTT | TRBJ1-1 | NA | NA | TRBV2
CASSQYGTGNEQYF | TGTGCCAGCAGCCAATACGGGACAGGGAACGAGCAGTACTTC | TRBJ2-7 | NA | TRBD1 | TRBV14
CASSQDTHYNEQFF | TGCGCCAGCAGCCAAGATACACATTACAATGAGCAGTTCTTC | TRBJ2-1 | NA | NA | TRBV4-3
CSAHGTPQAFF | TGCAGTGCTCACGGGACACCTCAAGCTTTCTTT | TRBJ1-1 | few | NA | TRBV20-1
CASSLEDASSYNERFF | TGTGCCAGCAGCTTAGAAGATGCGAGCTCCTACAATGAGCGGTTCTTC | TRBJ2-1 | NA | NA | TRBV7-2
CSVVLDSKNIQYF | TGCAGCGTTGTGTTGGACAGTAAAAACATTCAGTACTTC | TRBJ2-4 | many | NA | TRBV29-1
CASRGEGYGYTF | TGCGCCAGCAGAGGGGAAGGCTATGGCTACACCTTC | TRBJ1-2 | NA | NA | TRBV5-1
CSVGGGPGLVYNEQYF | TGCAGCGTTGGCGGAGGGCCAGGCTTGGTCTACAACGAGCAGTACTTC | TRBJ2-7 | NA | NA | TRBV29-1
CASSTTGTSYYNEQFF | TGCGCCAGCAGCACGACCGGGACTAGCTACTACAATGAGCAGTTCTTC | TRBJ2-1 | NA | TRBD2 | TRBV5-1
CASAINDADYTF | TGTGCTAGTGCCATAAACGACGCGGACTACACCTTC | TRBJ1-2 | NA | NA | TRBV12-5
CASSQSAGYSNQPQHF | TGCGCCAGCAGTCAATCGGCGGGCTATAGCAATCAGCCCCAGCATTTT | TRBJ1-5 | NA | NA | TRBV23-1
CASSDLGGVTYNEQFF | TGTGCCAGCAGTGATCTTGGCGGAGTTACCTACAATGAGCAGTTCTTC | TRBJ2-1 | NA | NA | TRBV2
CASSLATGYTEAFF | TGTGCCAGCAGCTTGGCGACAGGGTACACTGAAGCTTTCTTT | TRBJ1-1 | NA | TRBD1 | TRBV5-5
CASSLNRESGEQYF | TGTGCCAGCAGTTTGAACAGGGAATCAGGCGAGCAGTACTTC | TRBJ2-7 | NA | NA | TRBV12-3/TRBV12-4
CSARVRVGQGSPLHF | TGCAGTGCTAGAGTCCGGGTGGGACAGGGTTCACCCCTCCACTTT | TRBJ1-6 | NA | TRBD1 | TRBV20-1
CASSSTGVGSDTQYF | TGTGCCAGCAGCTCGACAGGGGTTGGGTCAGATACGCAGTATTTT | TRBJ2-3 | NA | TRBD1 | TRBV7-3
CASSFPSGYWEQYF | TGTGCCAGCAGCTTCCCTAGCGGGTATTGGGAGCAGTACTTC | TRBJ2-5 | NA | TRBD2 | TRBV7-2
CAWSRDHSYEQYF | TGTGCCTGGAGCCGAGATCACTCCTACGAGCAGTACTTC | TRBJ2-7 | few | NA | TRBV30
CSAPKDRGATYTQYF | TGCAGTGCTCCAAAGGACAGGGGGGCCACGTATACGCAGTATTTT | TRBJ2-3 | NA | TRBD1 | TRBV20-1
CASRNGVTDTQYF | TGTGCCAGCAGGAACGGGGTCACAGATACGCAGTATTTT | TRBJ2-3 | few | NA | TRBV6-5
CASSSKTSDTQYF | TGTGCCAGCAGCTCAAAAACATCCGATACGCAGTATTTT | TRBJ2-3 | NA | NA | TRBV7-9
CASSLIGVDTEAFF | TGTGCCAGCAGTTTGATTGGAGTCGACACTGAAGCTTTCTTT | TRBJ1-1 | few | NA | TRBV12-3/TRBV12-4
CATGPAGSYSNQPQHF | TGTGCCACCGGGCCGGCCGGCTCTTATAGCAATCAGCCCCAGCATTTT | TRBJ1-5 | few | NA | TRBV3-1
CASSPDLRAFYGYTF | TGTGCCAGCAGCCCGGACCTAAGGGCTTTTTATGGCTACACCTTC | TRBJ1-2 | NA | NA | TRBV7-2
CASSQDRGGGNTEAFF | TGCGCCAGCAGCCAAGATCGTGGGGGGGGGAACACTGAAGCTTTCTTT | TRBJ1-1 | once | NA | TRBV4-1
CASSSDSPNTEAFF | TGTGCCAGCAGCTCGGACAGCCCGAACACTGAAGCTTTCTTT | TRBJ1-1 | once | NA | TRBV5-8
CATSRDKRRETQYF | TGTGCCACCAGCAGAGACAAACGTAGAGAGACCCAGTACTTC | TRBJ2-5 | few | NA | TRBV15
CSVAARQGNIQYF | TGCAGCGTTGCGGCCCGACAGGGGAACATTCAGTACTTC | TRBJ2-4 | NA | TRBD1 | TRBV29-1
CASRATGVSGCTF | TGTGCCAGCAGGGCGACAGGGGTGAGTGGCTGCACCTTC | TRBJ1-2 | NA | TRBD1 | TRBV12-3/TRBV12-4
CSLQLAGHSTGELFF | TGCAGCCTACAACTAGCGGGACATAGCACCGGGGAGCTGTTTTTT | TRBJ2-2 | NA | TRBD2 | TRBV20-1
CASSYFGGNYGYTF | TGTGCCAGCAGTTACTTCGGGGGGAACTATGGCTACACCTTC | TRBJ1-2 | NA | NA | TRBV6-5
CASSQLPGVRGTYEQYF | TGCGCCAGCAGCCAACTACCGGGAGTCAGGGGGACCTACGAGCAGTACTTC | TRBJ2-7 | NA | NA | TRBV4-1
CASSAGPNTEAFF | TGTGCCAGCAGCGCTGGACCAAACACTGAAGCTTTCTTT | TRBJ1-1 | many | NA | TRBV12-3/TRBV12-4
CASSPGGGHGYTF | TGTGCCAGCTCACCAGGCGGGGGGCATGGCTACACCTTC | TRBJ1-2 | NA | NA | TRBV18
CASSVEGTQELFF | TGTGCCAGCAGCGTAGAGGGCACCCAGGAACTGTTTTTT | TRBJ1-4 | NA | NA | TRBV9
CASSLSDTGYSPLHF | TGTGCCAGCAGTTTATCGGATACAGGGTATTCACCCCTCCACTTT | TRBJ1-6 | few | NA | TRBV27
CSARHGTRIEQFF | TGCAGTGCTAGGCACGGGACTAGAATTGAGCAGTTCTTC | TRBJ2-1 | NA | TRBD2 | TRBV20-1
CASSLAIRGDEQYF | TGCGCCAGCAGCTTGGCGATCCGGGGCGATGAGCAGTACTTC | TRBJ2-7 | NA | NA | TRBV5-1